This is a list of T cell receptor beta chains from one sample in a study of long-term antiretroviral therapy in people with HIV. Sequencing was performed with immunoSEQ multiplex PCR; in TCRdb, only in-frame clones are kept and a portion is missing. This sample has about 30,000 clones, with 80% found just once. The sample here was unsorted PBMCs, taken 0.3 years after starting antiretroviral therapy. These receptors came from a man between 35 and 55 years old with HIV. Each CDR3 is given with its conserved first and last residue. A D gene is named only where the DNA matches it firmly. Clone size is not always given. Where it is, it says once, few, many or a class for expanded clones.

size: NA
V: TRBV19
D: TRBD1
J: TRBJ1-4
DNA: TGTGCCAGTAGTATGTCGGGACAGGGGGGAGAAAAACTGTTTTTT
CDR3: CASSMSGQGGEKLFF

size: NA
V: TRBV7-2
D: NA
J: TRBJ2-2
DNA: TGTGCCAGCAGCTTAAACCAACAGGGCGCCGGGGAGCTGTTTTTT
CDR3: CASSLNQQGAGELFF

size: NA
V: TRBV4-1
D: TRBD1
J: TRBJ1-1
DNA: TGCGCCACCACGTTCGGACAGGGATTAAGTCGGTTAGCTTTCTTT
CDR3: CATTFGQGLSRLAFF

size: once
V: TRBV19
D: NA
J: TRBJ2-1
DNA: TGTGCCAGTAGTGATGGCGCGGGATCCTACAATGAGCAGTTCTTC
CDR3: CASSDGAGSYNEQFF

size: NA
V: TRBV4-3
D: NA
J: TRBJ2-1
DNA: TGCGCCAGCAGCCCGCTGGGCCGCGGGGCGAGGGGGTACGGTGAGCAGTTCTTC
CDR3: CASSPLGRGARGYGEQFF

size: NA
V: TRBV5-8
D: TRBD1
J: TRBJ1-4
DNA: TGTGCCAGCAACTATGGACAGGGGTATGAAAAACTGTTTTTT
CDR3: CASNYGQGYEKLFF

size: few
V: TRBV18
D: TRBD1
J: TRBJ1-5
DNA: TGTGCCAGCTCAGCCCGGGACAGGGGCAATCAGCCCCAGCATTTT
CDR3: CASSARDRGNQPQHF

size: NA
V: TRBV5-1
D: TRBD1
J: TRBJ1-2
DNA: TGCGCCAGCAGCCGGGGACAGGGGGATCGGGGCTACACCTTC
CDR3: CASSRGQGDRGYTF

size: NA
V: TRBV27
D: NA
J: TRBJ2-7
DNA: TGTGCCAGCAGTTTGAGGGGGGTATTTGCCTACGAGCAGTACTTC
CDR3: CASSLRGVFAYEQYF

size: NA
V: TRBV6-5
D: NA
J: TRBJ2-7
DNA: TGTGCCAGCAGTTACTTGCGGTTTTCGGCAACCTACGAGCAGTACTTC
CDR3: CASSYLRFSATYEQYF

size: once
V: TRBV5-4
D: NA
J: TRBJ2-1
DNA: TGTGCCAGCAGCCCGGGACACTTTTACAATGAGCAGTTCTTC
CDR3: CASSPGHFYNEQFF

size: once
V: TRBV6-1
D: TRBD1
J: TRBJ1-1
DNA: TGTGCCAGCAGGATACAGGGGACCATGAACACTGAAGCTTTCTTT
CDR3: CASRIQGTMNTEAFF

size: NA
V: TRBV27
D: NA
J: TRBJ2-7
DNA: TGTGCCAGCAGTTCGATCGCGCCGGGACGACTAACCTACGAGCAGTACTTC
CDR3: CASSSIAPGRLTYEQYF

size: few
V: TRBV10-2
D: NA
J: TRBJ1-2
DNA: TGCGCCAGTGGACAGAACTATGGCTACACCTTC
CDR3: CASGQNYGYTF

size: NA
V: TRBV7-2
D: NA
J: TRBJ2-7
DNA: TGTGCCAGCAGCCCCGATCAGGACAGCTATTACGAGCAGTACTTC
CDR3: CASSPDQDSYYEQYF

size: NA
V: TRBV7-9
D: TRBD1
J: TRBJ2-7
DNA: TGTGCCAGCAGTTTATGGGACAGGGGGTTCCAGCAGTACTTC
CDR3: CASSLWDRGFQQYF

size: NA
V: TRBV6-5
D: TRBD2
J: TRBJ2-1
DNA: TGTGCCAGCAGTTCGACTAGCGGGGGGGCCTATGAGCAGTTCTTC
CDR3: CASSSTSGGAYEQFF

size: few
V: TRBV5-1
D: NA
J: TRBJ1-6
DNA: TGCGCCAGCAGCTCGGGTGGATTCAATTCACCCCTCCACTTT
CDR3: CASSSGGFNSPLHF

size: NA
V: TRBV5-4
D: NA
J: TRBJ2-7
DNA: TGTGCCAGCAGCTTGTCAGGAGGGGGGGACTACGAGCAGTACTTC
CDR3: CASSLSGGGDYEQYF

size: few
V: TRBV6-5
D: NA
J: TRBJ1-2
DNA: TGTGCCAGCAGCCGCAGACAGCACTATGGCTACACCTTC
CDR3: CASSRRQHYGYTF

size: NA
V: TRBV5-6
D: NA
J: TRBJ1-5
DNA: TGTGCCAGCAGCTTGGCGGATCATCAGCCCCAGCATTTT
CDR3: CASSLADHQPQHF

size: NA
V: TRBV5-4
D: NA
J: TRBJ1-1
DNA: TGTGCCAGCAGCTTGAGAGCGGGCCCCACTGAAGCTTTCTTT
CDR3: CASSLRAGPTEAFF

size: NA
V: TRBV6-1
D: NA
J: TRBJ2-7
DNA: TGTGCCAGCAGAGATCCGTTTGGAGCCGCATACGAGCAGTACTTC
CDR3: CASRDPFGAAYEQYF

size: NA
V: TRBV5-6
D: NA
J: TRBJ1-2
DNA: TGTGCCAGCAGCCCTTACAGTGTAGATGGCTACACCTTC
CDR3: CASSPYSVDGYTF

size: NA
V: TRBV5-6
D: NA
J: TRBJ1-2
DNA: TGTGCCAGCAGCGAGACCGGGACTCGGTATGGCTACACCTTC
CDR3: CASSETGTRYGYTF

size: NA
V: TRBV5-4
D: NA
J: TRBJ2-3
DNA: TGTGCCAGCAGCTACGGTGGCACAGATACGCAGTATTTT
CDR3: CASSYGGTDTQYF